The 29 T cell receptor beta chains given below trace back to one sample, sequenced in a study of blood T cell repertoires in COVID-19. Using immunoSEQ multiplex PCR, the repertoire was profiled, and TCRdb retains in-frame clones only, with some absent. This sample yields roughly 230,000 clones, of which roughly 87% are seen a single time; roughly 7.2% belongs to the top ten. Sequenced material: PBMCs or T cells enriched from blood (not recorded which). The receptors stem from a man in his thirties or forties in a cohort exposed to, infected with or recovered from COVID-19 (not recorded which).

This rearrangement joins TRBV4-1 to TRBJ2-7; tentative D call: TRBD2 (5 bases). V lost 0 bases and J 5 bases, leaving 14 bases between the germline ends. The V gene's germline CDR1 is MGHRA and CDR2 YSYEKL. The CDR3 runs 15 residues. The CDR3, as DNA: TGCGCCAGCAGCCAAGATCCTCGAGGGTGGGACGAGCAGTACTTC. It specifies CASSQDPRGWDEQYF.

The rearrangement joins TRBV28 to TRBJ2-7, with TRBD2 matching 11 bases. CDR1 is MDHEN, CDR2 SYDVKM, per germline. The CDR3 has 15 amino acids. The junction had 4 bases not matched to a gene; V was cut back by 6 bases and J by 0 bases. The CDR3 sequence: CASRDLAGGSYEQYF. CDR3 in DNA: TGTGCCAGCAGAGACCTAGCGGGAGGCTCCTACGAGCAGTACTTC.

The CDR3 DNA sequence: TGCAGTGCCCCCCTCTATGGCTACACCTTC. This encodes CSAPLYGYTF. V and J are TRBV20-1 and TRBJ1-2, with D unresolved. Germline CDR1 and CDR2: DFQATT and SNEGSKA (reference sequence). This CDR3 spans 10 amino acids. Deletions cut 6 bases from V and 4 bases from J, with 6 bases between.

Here the CDR3 DNA reads TGTGCCAGCAACATGGGGAGTTCGAACACTGAAGCTTTCTTT. Amino acids: CASNMGSSNTEAFF. The rearrangement joins TRBV5-6 to TRBJ1-1, with D uncertain. Trimming stripped 6 bases from V and 1 base from J, with 13 bases between. Germline assignment: CDR1 SGHDT and CDR2 YYEEEE. The CDR3 covers 14 residues.

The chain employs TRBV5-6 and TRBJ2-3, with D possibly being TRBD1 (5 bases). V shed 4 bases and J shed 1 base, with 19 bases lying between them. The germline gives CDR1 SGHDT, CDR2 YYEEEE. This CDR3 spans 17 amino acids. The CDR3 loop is CASSNLSPTGRTDTQYF. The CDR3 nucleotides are TGTGCCAGCAGCAACCTCTCACCCACAGGACGCACAGATACGCAGTATTTT. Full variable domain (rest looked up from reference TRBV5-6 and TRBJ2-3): DAGVTQSPTHLIKTRGQQVTLRCSPKSGHDTVSWYQQALGQGPQFIFQYYEEEERQRGNFPDRFSGHQFPNYSSELNVNALLLGDSALYLCASSNLSPTGRTDTQYFGPGTRLTVL.

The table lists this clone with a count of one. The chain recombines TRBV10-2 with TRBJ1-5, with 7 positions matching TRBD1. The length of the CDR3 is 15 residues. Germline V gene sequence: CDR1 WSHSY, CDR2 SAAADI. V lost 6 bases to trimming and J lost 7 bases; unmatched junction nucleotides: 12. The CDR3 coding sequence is TGCGCCAGCAGCTCAGGGACAGCCTCTAGCCAGCCCCAGCATTTT. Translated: CASSSGTASSQPQHF.

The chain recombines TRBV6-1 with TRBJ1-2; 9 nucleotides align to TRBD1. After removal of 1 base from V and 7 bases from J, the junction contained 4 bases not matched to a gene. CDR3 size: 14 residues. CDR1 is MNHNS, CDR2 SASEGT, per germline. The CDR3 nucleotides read TGTGCCAGCAGTGAAGGGACAGGGGCAGTTGGCTACACCTTC. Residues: CASSEGTGAVGYTF.

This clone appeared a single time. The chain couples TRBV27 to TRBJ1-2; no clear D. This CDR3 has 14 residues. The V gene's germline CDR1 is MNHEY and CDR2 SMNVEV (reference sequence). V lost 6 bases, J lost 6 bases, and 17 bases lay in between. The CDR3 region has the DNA TGTGCCAGCAGACCAGGTCCACCCGAACATGGCTACACCTTC. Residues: CASRPGPPEHGYTF.

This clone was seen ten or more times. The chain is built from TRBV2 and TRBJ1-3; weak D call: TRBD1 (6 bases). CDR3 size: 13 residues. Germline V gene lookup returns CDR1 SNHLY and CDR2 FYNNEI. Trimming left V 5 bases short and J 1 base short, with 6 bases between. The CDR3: CASSTGSGNTIYF. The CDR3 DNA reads TGTGCCAGCAGTACAGGGTCTGGAAACACCATATATTTT.

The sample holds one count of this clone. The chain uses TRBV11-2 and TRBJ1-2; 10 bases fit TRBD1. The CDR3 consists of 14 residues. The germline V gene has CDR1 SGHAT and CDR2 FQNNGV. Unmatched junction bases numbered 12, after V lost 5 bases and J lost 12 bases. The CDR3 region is CASSPLTGGALHTF. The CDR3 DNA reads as TGTGCCAGCAGCCCCCTGACAGGGGGCGCGTTACACACCTTC.

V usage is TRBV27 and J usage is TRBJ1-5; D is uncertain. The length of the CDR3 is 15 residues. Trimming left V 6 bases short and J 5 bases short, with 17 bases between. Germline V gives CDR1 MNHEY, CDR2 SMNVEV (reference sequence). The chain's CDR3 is CASRPLTPGDQPQHF. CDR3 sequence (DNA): TGTGCCAGCAGGCCCCTCACCCCGGGAGATCAGCCCCAGCATTTT.

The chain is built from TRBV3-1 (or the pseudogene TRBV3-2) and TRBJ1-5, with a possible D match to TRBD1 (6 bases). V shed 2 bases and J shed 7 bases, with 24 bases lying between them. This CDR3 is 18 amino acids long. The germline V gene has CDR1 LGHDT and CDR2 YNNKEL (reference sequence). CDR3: CASSQLGGPGEFGQPQHF. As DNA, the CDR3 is TGTGCCAGCAGCCAACTGGGGGGGCCAGGGGAGTTCGGACAGCCCCAGCATTTT.

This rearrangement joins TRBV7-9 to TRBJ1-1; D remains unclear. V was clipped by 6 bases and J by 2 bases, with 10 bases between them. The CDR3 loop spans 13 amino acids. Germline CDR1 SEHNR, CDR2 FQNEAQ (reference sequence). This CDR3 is CASRAVGNTEAFF. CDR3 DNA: TGTGCCAGCAGAGCCGTGGGCAACACTGAAGCTTTCTTT.

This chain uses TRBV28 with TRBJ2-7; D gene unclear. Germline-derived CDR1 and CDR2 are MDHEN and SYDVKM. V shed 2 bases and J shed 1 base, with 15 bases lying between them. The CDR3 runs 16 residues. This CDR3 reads CASSLTARSPSYEQYF. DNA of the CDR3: TGTGCCAGCAGTTTAACTGCCCGGAGCCCTTCCTACGAGCAGTACTTC. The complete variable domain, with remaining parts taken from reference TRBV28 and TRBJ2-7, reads DVKVTQSSRYLVKRTGEKVFLECVQDMDHENMFWYRQDPGLGLRLIYFSYDVKMKEKGDIPEGYSVSREKKERFSLILESASTNQTSMYLCASSLTARSPSYEQYFGPGTRLTVT.

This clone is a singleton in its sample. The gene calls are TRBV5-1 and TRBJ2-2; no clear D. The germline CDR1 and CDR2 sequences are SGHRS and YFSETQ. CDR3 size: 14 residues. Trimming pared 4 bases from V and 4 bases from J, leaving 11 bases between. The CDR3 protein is CASSPLGSTGELFF. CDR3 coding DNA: TGCGCCAGCAGCCCCCTAGGTTCCACCGGGGAGCTGTTTTTT. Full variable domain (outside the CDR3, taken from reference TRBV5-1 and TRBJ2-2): KAGVTQTPRYLIKTRGQQVTLSCSPISGHRSVSWYQQTPGQGLQFLFEYFSETQRNKGNFPGRFSGRQFSNSRSEMNVSTLELGDSALYLCASSPLGSTGELFFGEGSRLTVL.

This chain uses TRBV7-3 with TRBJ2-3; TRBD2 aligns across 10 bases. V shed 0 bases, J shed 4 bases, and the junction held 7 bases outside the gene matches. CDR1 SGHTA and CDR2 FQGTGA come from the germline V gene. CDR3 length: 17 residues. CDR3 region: CASSLTSGRRLADTQYF. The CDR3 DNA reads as TGTGCCAGCAGCTTAACTAGCGGGAGGAGGTTAGCAGATACGCAGTATTTT.

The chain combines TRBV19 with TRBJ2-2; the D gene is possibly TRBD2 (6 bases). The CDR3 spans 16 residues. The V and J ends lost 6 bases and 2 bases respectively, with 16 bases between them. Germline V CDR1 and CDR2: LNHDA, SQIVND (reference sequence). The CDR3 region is CASSARGSANTGELFF. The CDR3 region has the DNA TGTGCCAGTAGCGCGCGGGGTAGCGCCAACACCGGGGAGCTGTTTTTT.

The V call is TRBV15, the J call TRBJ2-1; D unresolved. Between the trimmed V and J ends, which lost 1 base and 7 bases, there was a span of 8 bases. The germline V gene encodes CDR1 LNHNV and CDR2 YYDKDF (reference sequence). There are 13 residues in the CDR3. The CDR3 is CATSRGSSNEQFF. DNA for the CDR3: TGTGCCACCAGCAGAGGGAGCAGTAATGAGCAGTTCTTC.

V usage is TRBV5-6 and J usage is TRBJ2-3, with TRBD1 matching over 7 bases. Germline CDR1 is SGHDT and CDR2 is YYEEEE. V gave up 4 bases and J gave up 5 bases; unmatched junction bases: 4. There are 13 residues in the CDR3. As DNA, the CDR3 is TGTGCCAGCAGCCTAAGGGGGCGAGATACGCAGTATTTT. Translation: CASSLRGRDTQYF.

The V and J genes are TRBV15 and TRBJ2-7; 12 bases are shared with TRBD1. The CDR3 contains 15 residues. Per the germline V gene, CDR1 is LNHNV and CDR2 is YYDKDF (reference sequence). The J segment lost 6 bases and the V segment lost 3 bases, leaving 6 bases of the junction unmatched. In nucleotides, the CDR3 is TGTGCCACCAGCAGGCCGGGACAGGGGGCTTTCGAGCAGTACTTC. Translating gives CATSRPGQGAFEQYF.

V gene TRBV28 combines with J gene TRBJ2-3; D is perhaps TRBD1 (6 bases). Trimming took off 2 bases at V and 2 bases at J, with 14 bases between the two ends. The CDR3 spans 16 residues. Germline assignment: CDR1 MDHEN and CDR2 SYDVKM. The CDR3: CASSLGQRDFTDTQYF. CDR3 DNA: TGTGCCAGCAGTTTAGGACAGCGTGATTTCACAGATACGCAGTATTTT.

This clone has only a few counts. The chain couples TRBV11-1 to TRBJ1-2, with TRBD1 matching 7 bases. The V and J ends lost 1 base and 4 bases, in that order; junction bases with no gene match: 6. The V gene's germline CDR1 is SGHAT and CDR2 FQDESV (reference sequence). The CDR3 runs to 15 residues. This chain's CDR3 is CASSLEGGGVYGYTF. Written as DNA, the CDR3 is TGTGCCAGCAGCTTAGAAGGAGGGGGCGTCTATGGCTACACCTTC.

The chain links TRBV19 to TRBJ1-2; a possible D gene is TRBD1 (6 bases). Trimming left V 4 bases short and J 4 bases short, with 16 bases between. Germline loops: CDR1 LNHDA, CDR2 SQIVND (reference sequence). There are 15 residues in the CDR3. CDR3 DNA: TGTGCCAGTAGTACGACTCTACAGGGATCCTATGGCTACACCTTC. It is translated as CASSTTLQGSYGYTF.

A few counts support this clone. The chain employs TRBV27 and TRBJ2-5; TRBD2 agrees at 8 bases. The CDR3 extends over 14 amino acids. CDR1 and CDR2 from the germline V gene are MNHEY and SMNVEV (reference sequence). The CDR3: CPSGWAGGQETQYF. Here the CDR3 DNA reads TGTCCTAGCGGGTGGGCGGGAGGTCAAGAGACCCAGTACTTC.

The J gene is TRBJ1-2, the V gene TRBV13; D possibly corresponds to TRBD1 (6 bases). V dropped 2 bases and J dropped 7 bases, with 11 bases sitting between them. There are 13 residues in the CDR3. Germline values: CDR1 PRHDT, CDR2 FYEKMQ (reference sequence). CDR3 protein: CASSLWDIVGYTF. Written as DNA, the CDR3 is TGTGCCAGCAGCTTATGGGACATAGTTGGCTACACCTTC.

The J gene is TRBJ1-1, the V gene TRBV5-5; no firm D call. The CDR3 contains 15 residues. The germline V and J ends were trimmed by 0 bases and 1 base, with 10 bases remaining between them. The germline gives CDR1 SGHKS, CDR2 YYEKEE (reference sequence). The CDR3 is CASSLGTAQNTEAFF. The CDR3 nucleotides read TGTGCCAGCAGCTTGGGGACTGCTCAGAACACTGAAGCTTTCTTT.

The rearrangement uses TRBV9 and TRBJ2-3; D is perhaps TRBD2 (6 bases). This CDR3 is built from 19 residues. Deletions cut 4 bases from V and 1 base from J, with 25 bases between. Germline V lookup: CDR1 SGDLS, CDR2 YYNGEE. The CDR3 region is CASSPGEGWRELGTDTQYF. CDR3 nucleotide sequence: TGTGCCAGCAGCCCTGGCGAGGGTTGGAGGGAGTTGGGCACAGATACGCAGTATTTT.

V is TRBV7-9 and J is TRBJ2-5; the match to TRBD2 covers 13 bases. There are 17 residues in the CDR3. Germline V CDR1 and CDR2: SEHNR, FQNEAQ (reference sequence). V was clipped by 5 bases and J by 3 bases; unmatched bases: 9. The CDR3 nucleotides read TGTGCCAGCAGCGAGAGTGGACTAGCGGGAGATAAAGAGACCCAGTACTTC. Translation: CASSESGLAGDKETQYF.

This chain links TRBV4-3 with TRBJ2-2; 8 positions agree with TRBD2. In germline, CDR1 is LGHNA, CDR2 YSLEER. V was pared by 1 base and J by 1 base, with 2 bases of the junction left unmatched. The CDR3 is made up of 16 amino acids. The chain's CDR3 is CASSQVAGKNTGELFF. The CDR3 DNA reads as TGCGCCAGCAGCCAAGTAGCGGGAAAGAACACCGGGGAGCTGTTTTTT.